The 19 T cell receptor beta chains listed next were all sequenced from one sample in a study of blood T cell repertoires in COVID-19. The data were produced by immunoSEQ multiplex PCR, yet TCRdb's version contains in-frame clones alone and is incomplete. The profile covers over 250,000 clones, with under 90% appearing a single time and less than 2% taken by the ten largest. Sequenced: PBMCs or T cells enriched from blood (not recorded which). The receptors were gathered from a woman in her sixties who had recovered from COVID-19.

The chain uses TRBV28 and TRBJ1-4; D is unresolved. V lost 6 bases, J lost 8 bases, and 7 bases lay in between. This CDR3 comprises 11 residues. Germline CDR1 and CDR2: MDHEN and SYDVKM. CDR3 DNA sequence: TGTGCCAGCAGGGTACAGGAAAAACTGTTTTTT. Translation gives CASRVQEKLFF. Full variable domain (outside the CDR3, taken from reference TRBV28 and TRBJ1-4): DVKVTQSSRYLVKRTGEKVFLECVQDMDHENMFWYRQDPGLGLRLIYFSYDVKMKEKGDIPEGYSVSREKKERFSLILESASTNQTSMYLCASRVQEKLFFGSGTQLSVL.

The V call is TRBV13, the J call TRBJ1-3; D ambiguous. The CDR3 spans 15 residues. The V end lost 8 bases, the J end lost 0 bases, and 14 bases lay between the germline ends. Per the germline V gene, CDR1 is PRHDT and CDR2 is FYEKMQ (reference sequence). As DNA, the CDR3 is TGTGCCAGCTCGTCGGGGTACTCCTCTGGAAACACCATATATTTT. Translating it yields CASSSGYSSGNTIYF.

The V call is TRBV12-3 or TRBV12-4, the J call TRBJ2-2; perhaps TRBD1 as D (6 bases). The V gene lost 6 bases and the J gene lost 7 bases, with 12 bases spanning the gap. The CDR3 contains 13 residues. The CDR3 coding sequence is TGTGCCAGCAGCCAGGGGCGGCACGGGGAGCTGTTTTTT. Translating it yields CASSQGRHGELFF.

The gene calls are TRBV5-5 and TRBJ2-4; perhaps TRBD1 as D (5 bases). V was cut by 2 bases and J by 0 bases, with 9 bases left in between. This CDR3 contains 15 residues. CDR1 and CDR2 from the germline V gene are SGHKS and YYEKEE (reference sequence). In DNA, the CDR3 is TGTGCCAGCAGCTTAGGGGCACTAGCCAAAAACATTCAGTACTTC. This sequence encodes CASSLGALAKNIQYF.

The J gene is TRBJ1-1, the V gene TRBV18; maybe TRBD1 (6 bases). The CDR3 consists of 17 residues. The V gene's germline CDR1 is KGHSH and CDR2 LQKENI. The germline V and J ends were trimmed by 6 bases and 1 base, with 21 bases remaining between them. In DNA, the CDR3 is TGTGCCAGCTCCCGCCAAACAGGGAGTCGGCAGAACACTGAAGCTTTCTTT. It is translated as CASSRQTGSRQNTEAFF.

The CDR3 loop is CASSPLAFGLAGTLNEQFF. The CDR3 DNA reads TGTGCCAGCAGCCCCCTAGCCTTTGGGCTAGCGGGGACCCTCAATGAGCAGTTCTTC. J is TRBJ2-1 and V is TRBV7-6, with 9 bases identical to TRBD2. The CDR3 runs 19 residues. V gave up 5 bases and J gave up 6 bases; unmatched junction bases: 20. CDR1 SGHVS and CDR2 FNYEAQ come from the germline V gene.

V gene TRBV9 combines with J gene TRBJ2-1; possibly TRBD1 for D (5 bases). There are 16 residues in the CDR3. Per germline, CDR1 SGDLS and CDR2 YYNGEE. V was clipped by 0 bases and J by 0 bases, with 10 bases between them. The CDR3 region is CASSVAWGGSYNEQFF. The CDR3 coding sequence is TGTGCCAGCAGCGTAGCTTGGGGCGGCTCCTACAATGAGCAGTTCTTC.

The chain employs TRBV2 and TRBJ2-3; 7 bases align to TRBD1. Germline CDR1 SNHLY, CDR2 FYNNEI. With V trimmed by 6 bases and J by 2 bases, 5 bases remained unmatched. The CDR3 loop spans 14 amino acids. Here the CDR3 reads CASRGDSYTDTQYF. The DNA for the CDR3 is TGTGCCAGCAGGGGGGACAGTTACACAGATACGCAGTATTTT.

V gene TRBV6-1 combines with J gene TRBJ2-1; weak D call: TRBD1 (5 bases). Germline V CDR1 and CDR2: MNHNS, SASEGT. The CDR3 covers 15 residues. The V end was cut by 6 bases, the J end by 0 bases, with 12 bases between. CDR3 sequence (DNA): TGTGCCAGCAGGGCAAGGGGAAGCTCCTACAATGAGCAGTTCTTC. It translates to CASRARGSSYNEQFF.

The rearrangement links TRBV24-1 to TRBJ2-1, with 7 bases fitting TRBD1. The CDR3 contains 15 residues. Germline V gives CDR1 KGHDR, CDR2 SFDVKD. The V gene end was trimmed by 2 bases and the J gene end by 5 bases; junction bases not matched to a gene: 5. In DNA form, the CDR3 reads TGTGCCACCAGTGATTCCGGACAGGCGGACAATGAGCAGTTCTTC. It codes for CATSDSGQADNEQFF.

This clone came up once. The V gene is TRBV30, the J gene TRBJ2-1; 12 bases map to TRBD2. This CDR3 is 18 amino acids long. V was clipped by 2 bases and J by 4 bases; unmatched bases: 12. Looked up from germline, CDR1 is GTSNPN and CDR2 is SVGIG (reference sequence). Here the CDR3 reads CAWSQGLAGSPLYNEQFF. The CDR3 nucleotides are TGTGCCTGGAGTCAGGGACTAGCGGGTTCCCCCCTTTACAATGAGCAGTTCTTC.

This clone has just a few counts. V gene TRBV7-9 combines with J gene TRBJ1-1; 8 bases align to TRBD1. The CDR3 totals 13 residues. V lost 1 base to trimming and J lost 6 bases; unmatched junction nucleotides: 1. Germline loops: CDR1 SEHNR, CDR2 FQNEAQ (reference sequence). Here the CDR3 reads CASSLDRGAEAFF. The CDR3 nucleotides read TGTGCCAGCAGCTTAGACAGGGGGGCTGAAGCTTTCTTT.

The gene calls are TRBV7-9 and TRBJ1-2, with 7 bases aligning to TRBD1. V was pared by 5 bases and J by 8 bases, with 11 bases of the junction left unmatched. The germline V gene encodes CDR1 SEHNR and CDR2 FQNEAQ (reference sequence). The CDR3 totals 14 residues. The CDR3 protein is CASSRGQVLWGYTF. CDR3 coding DNA: TGTGCCAGCAGCCGCGGACAGGTCCTCTGGGGCTACACCTTC.

V is TRBV5-1 and J is TRBJ2-7; maybe TRBD2 (6 bases). Per the germline V gene, CDR1 is SGHRS and CDR2 is YFSETQ. CDR3 length: 15 amino acids. Trimming took 6 bases from V and 3 from J, leaving 19 bases between them. The CDR3: CASTTWRDSFYEQYF. CDR3 sequence (DNA): TGCGCCAGCACAACCTGGCGGGACTCCTTCTACGAGCAGTACTTC.

The gene calls are TRBV7-6 and TRBJ2-1; TRBD2 is a possible D gene (5 bases). The CDR3 contains 15 residues. Germline CDR1 reads SGHVS; CDR2 reads FNYEAQ. V dropped 0 bases and J dropped 3 bases, with 9 bases sitting between them. DNA of the CDR3: TGTGCCAGCAGCTTAGCGGGAGTGAACTACAATGAGCAGTTCTTC. Its protein product is CASSLAGVNYNEQFF. The full variable domain, rest sourced from reference TRBV7-6 and TRBJ2-1, is GAGVSQSPRYKVTKRGQDVALRCDPISGHVSLYWYRQALGQGPEFLTYFNYEAQQDKSGLPNDRFSAERPEGSISTLTIQRTEQRDSAMYRCASSLAGVNYNEQFFGPGTRLTVL.

The CDR3 region is CASSLSGYETQYF. The CDR3 DNA reads as TGTGCCAGCAGCTTATCGGGGTACGAGACCCAGTACTTC. The rearrangement joins TRBV11-3 to TRBJ2-5, with a tentative D call TRBD2 (5 bases). Germline V gene data show CDR1 as SGHNT and CDR2 as YENEEA. This CDR3 comprises 13 residues. Trimming pared 2 bases from V and 5 bases from J, leaving 9 bases between.

The V gene is TRBV24-1, the J gene TRBJ1-2; the match to TRBD1 covers 8 bases. The J segment lost 10 bases and the V segment lost 4 bases, leaving 13 bases of the junction unmatched. The V gene's germline CDR1 is KGHDR and CDR2 SFDVKD. The CDR3 sequence is 15 residues long. The DNA for the CDR3 is TGTGCCACCAGTGACTCCCGTCGTGGACAGGGAATCTACACCTTC. It encodes CATSDSRRGQGIYTF.

The chain recombines TRBV19 with TRBJ1-4, with D hard to call. V was trimmed by 1 base and J by 2 bases, leaving 11 bases between them. The length of the CDR3 is 16 residues. Germline CDR1 and CDR2: LNHDA and SQIVND (reference sequence). Here the CDR3 reads CASSIGPVVTNEKLFF. CDR3 nucleotides: TGTGCCAGTAGTATAGGGCCTGTCGTGACTAATGAAAAACTGTTTTTT.

The chain joins TRBV28 to TRBJ1-2; D is possibly TRBD1 (5 bases). The CDR3 runs 13 residues. The V and J ends lost 2 bases and 6 bases respectively, with 10 bases between them. Germline assignment: CDR1 MDHEN and CDR2 SYDVKM. CDR3 coding DNA: TGTGCCAGCAGTTTAAGACAGAGAAATGGCTACACCTTC. Its translation is CASSLRQRNGYTF.